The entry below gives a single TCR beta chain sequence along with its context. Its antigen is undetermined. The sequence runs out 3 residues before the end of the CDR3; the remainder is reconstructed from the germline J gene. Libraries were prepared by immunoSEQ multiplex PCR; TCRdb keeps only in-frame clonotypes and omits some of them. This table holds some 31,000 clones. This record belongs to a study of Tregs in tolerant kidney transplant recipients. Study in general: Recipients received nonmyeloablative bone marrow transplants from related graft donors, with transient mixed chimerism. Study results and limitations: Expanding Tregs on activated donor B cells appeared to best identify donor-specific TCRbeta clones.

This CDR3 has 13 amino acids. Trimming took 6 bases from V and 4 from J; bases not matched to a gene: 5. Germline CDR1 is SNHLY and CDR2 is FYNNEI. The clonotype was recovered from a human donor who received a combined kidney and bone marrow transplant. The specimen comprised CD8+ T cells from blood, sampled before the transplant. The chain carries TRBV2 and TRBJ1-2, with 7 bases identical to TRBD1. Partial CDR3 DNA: TGTGCCAGCAGAGGGACAGAGCTCTATGGC. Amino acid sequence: CASRGTELYG. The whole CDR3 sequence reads CASRGTELYGYTF.